One T cell receptor (beta chain) is described in this entry. This specimen belongs to a study of blood T cell repertoires in COVID-19. Study overall: Samples came from the United States, Italy and Spain, spanning acute and convalescent COVID-19.

The authors' processing: Estimation of nucleated cell counts was performed using reference gene primer amplification. TCRdb keeps only in-frame clones here, not all; method: immunoSEQ multiplex PCR. D and trimming were read from the DNA, whereas the V and J calls and clone size are those reported in that table. The repertoire holds about 55,000 clones, with roughly nine tenths as singletons. The CDR3 contains 15 residues. Between the trimmed V and J ends, which lost 2 bases and 5 bases, there was a span of 13 bases. CDR1 and CDR2 from the germline V gene are SGHTA and FQGNSA. V is TRBV7-2 and J is TRBJ1-5; D is unclear. The receptor was isolated from a man aged 40-49 years with acute or convalescent COVID-19. Sample: peripheral blood. The CDR3 spells CASSLRSGGDQPQHF. The CDR3 DNA is TGTGCCAGCAGCTTACGATCTGGAGGCGATCAGCCCCAGCATTTT.